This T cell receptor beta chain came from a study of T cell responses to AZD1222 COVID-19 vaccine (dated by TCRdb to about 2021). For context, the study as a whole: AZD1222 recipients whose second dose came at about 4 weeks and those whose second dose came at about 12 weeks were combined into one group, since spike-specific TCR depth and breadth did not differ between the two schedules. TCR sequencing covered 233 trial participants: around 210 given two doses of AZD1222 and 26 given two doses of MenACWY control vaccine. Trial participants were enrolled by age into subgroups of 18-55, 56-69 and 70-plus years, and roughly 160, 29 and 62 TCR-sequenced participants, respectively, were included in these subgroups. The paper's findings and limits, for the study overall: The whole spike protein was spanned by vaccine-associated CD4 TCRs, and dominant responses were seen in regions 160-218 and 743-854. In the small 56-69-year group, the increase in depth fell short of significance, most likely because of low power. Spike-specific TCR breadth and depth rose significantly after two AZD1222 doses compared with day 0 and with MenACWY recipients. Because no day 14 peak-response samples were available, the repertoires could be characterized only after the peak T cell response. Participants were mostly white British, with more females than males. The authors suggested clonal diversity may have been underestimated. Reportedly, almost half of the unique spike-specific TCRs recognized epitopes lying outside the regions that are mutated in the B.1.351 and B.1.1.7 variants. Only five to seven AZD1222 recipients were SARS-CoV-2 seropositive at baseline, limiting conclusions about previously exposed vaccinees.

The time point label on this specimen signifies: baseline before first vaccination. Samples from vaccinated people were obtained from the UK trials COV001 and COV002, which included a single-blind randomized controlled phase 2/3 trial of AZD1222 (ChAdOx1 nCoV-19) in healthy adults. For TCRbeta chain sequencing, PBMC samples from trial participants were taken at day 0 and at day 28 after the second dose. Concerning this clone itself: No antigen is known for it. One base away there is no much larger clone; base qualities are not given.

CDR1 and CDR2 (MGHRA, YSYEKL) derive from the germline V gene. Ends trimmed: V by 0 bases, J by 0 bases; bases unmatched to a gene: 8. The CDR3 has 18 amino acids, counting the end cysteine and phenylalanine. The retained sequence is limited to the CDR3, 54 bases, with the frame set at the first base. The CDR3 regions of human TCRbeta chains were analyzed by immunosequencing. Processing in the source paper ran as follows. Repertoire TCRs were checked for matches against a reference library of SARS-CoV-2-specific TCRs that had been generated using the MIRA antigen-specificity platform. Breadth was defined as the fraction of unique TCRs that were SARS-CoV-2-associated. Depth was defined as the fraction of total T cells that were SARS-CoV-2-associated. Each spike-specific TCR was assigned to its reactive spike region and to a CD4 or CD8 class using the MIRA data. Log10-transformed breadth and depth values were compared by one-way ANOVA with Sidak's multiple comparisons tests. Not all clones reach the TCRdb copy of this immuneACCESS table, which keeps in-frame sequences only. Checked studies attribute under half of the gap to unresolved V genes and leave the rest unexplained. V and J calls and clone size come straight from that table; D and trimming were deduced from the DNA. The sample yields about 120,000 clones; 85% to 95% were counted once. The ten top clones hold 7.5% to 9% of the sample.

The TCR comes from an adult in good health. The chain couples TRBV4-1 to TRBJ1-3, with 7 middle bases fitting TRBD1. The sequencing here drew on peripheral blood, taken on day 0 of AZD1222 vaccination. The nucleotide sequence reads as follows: TGCGCCAGCAGCCAAGAGAGGCGACGGGACAGCTCTGGAAACACCATATATTTT. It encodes CASSQERRRDSSGNTIYF.